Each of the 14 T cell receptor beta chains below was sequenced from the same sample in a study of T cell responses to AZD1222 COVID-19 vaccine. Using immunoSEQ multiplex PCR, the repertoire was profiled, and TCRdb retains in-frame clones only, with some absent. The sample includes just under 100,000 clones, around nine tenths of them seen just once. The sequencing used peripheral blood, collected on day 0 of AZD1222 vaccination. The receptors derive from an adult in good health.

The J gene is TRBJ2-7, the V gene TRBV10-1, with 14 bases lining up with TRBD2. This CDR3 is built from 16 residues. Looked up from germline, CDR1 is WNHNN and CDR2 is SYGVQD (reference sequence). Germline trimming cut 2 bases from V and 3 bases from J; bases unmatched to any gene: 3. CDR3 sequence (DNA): TGCGCCAGCAGTGAGGCTGGGACTAGCGGGGGCTACGAGCAGTACTTC. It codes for CASSEAGTSGGYEQYF.

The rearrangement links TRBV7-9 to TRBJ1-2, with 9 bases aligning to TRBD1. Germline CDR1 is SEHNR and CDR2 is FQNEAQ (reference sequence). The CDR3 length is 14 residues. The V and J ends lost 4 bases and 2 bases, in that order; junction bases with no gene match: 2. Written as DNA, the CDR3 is TGTGCCAGCAGCTCGGGACAGGGCAACTATGGCTACACCTTC. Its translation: CASSSGQGNYGYTF.

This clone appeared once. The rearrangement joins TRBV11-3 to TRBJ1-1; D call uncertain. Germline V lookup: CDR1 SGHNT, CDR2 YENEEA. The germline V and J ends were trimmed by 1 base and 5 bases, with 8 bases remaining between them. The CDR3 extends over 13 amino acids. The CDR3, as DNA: TGTGCCAGCAGCTTAGCTACGGGAACTGAAGCTTTCTTT. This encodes CASSLATGTEAFF.

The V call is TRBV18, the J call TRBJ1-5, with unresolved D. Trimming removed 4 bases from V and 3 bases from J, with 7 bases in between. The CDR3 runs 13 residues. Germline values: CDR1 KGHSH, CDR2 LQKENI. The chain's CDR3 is CASSRSINQPQHF. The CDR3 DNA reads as TGTGCCAGCTCACGATCGATCAATCAGCCCCAGCATTTT.

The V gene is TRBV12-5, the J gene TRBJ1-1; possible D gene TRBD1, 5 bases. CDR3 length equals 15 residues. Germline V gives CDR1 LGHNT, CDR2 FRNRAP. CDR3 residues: CASKGTPVMNTEAFF. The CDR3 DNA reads TGTGCCTCTAAGGGGACCCCAGTGATGAACACTGAAGCTTTCTTT.

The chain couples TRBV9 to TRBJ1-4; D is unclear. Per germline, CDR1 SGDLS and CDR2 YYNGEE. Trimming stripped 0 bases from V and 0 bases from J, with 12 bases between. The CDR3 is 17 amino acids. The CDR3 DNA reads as TGTGCCAGCAGCGTAGGGCGGCTTCCAGCAACTAATGAAAAACTGTTTTTT. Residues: CASSVGRLPATNEKLFF.

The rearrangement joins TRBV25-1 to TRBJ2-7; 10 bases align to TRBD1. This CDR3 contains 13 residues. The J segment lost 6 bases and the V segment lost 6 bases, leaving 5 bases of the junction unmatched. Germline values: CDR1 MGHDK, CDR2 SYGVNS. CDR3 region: CASRGTGDSEQYF. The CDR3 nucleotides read TGTGCCAGCAGGGGGACAGGGGATTCCGAGCAGTACTTC.

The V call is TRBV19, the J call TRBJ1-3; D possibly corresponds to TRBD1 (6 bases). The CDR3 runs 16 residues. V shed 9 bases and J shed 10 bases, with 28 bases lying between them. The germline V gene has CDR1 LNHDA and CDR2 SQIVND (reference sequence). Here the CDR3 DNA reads TGTGCCAGCTCTCCAGGCGGGGGGGCAGGGCGAGGGACCATATATTTT. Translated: CASSPGGGAGRGTIYF.

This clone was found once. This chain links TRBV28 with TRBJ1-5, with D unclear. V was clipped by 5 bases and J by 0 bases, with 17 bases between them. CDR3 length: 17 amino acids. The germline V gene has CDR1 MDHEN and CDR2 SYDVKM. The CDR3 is CASSPPRGPNSNQPQHF. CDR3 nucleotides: TGTGCCAGCAGTCCCCCTCGCGGACCTAATAGCAATCAGCCCCAGCATTTT.

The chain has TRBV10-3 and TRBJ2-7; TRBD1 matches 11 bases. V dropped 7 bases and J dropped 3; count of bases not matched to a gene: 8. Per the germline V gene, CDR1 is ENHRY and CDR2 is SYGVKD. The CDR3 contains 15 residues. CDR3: CAITKGGQGVYEQYF. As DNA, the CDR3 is TGTGCCATCACCAAAGGGGGACAGGGGGTCTACGAGCAGTACTTC.

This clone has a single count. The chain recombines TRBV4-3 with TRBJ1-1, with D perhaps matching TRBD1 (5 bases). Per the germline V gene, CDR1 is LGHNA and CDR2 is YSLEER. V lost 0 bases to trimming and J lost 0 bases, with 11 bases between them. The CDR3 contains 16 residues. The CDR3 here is CASSQEYRDVNTEAFF. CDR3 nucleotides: TGCGCCAGCAGCCAAGAGTATAGGGACGTGAACACTGAAGCTTTCTTT.

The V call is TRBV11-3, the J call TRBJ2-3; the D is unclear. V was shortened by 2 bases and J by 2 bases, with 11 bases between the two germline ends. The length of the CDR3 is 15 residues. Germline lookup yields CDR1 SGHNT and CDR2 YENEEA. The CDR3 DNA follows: TGTGCCAGCAGCTTAACGCAAACGGCCACAGATACGCAGTATTTT. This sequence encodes CASSLTQTATDTQYF.

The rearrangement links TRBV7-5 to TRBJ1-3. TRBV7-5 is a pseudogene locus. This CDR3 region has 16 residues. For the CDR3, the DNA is TGTGCCAGAAGCTGGCCGGGATCCCGAGACCGAAACACCATATATTTT. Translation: CARSWPGSRDRNTIYF.

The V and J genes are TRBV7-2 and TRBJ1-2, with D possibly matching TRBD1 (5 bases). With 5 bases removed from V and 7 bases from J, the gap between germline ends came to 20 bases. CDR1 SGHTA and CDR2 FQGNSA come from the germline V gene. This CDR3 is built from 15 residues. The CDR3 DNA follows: TGTGCCAGCAGCCCCTTCGGGCAGGGTAATCCTGGCTACACCTTC. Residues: CASSPFGQGNPGYTF.